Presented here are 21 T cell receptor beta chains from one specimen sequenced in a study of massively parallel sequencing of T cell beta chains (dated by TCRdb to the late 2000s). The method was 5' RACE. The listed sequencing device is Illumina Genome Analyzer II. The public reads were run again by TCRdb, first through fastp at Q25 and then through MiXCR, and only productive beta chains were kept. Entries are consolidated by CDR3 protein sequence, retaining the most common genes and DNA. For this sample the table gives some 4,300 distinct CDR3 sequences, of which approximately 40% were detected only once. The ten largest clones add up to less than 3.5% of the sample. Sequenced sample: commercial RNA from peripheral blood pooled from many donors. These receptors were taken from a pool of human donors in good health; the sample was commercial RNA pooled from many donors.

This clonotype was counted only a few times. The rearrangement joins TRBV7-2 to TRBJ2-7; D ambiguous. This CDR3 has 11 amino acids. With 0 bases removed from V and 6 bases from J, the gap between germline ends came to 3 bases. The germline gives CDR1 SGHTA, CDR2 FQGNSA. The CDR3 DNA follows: TGTGCCAGCAGCTTAGCGCGCGAGCAGTACTTC. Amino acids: CASSLAREQYF. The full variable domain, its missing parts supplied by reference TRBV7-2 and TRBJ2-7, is GAGVSQSPSNKVTEKGKDVELRCDPISGHTALYWYRQSLGQGLEFLIYFQGNSAPDKSGLPSDRFSAERTGGSVSTLTIQRTQQEDSAVYLCASSLAREQYFGPGTRLTVT.

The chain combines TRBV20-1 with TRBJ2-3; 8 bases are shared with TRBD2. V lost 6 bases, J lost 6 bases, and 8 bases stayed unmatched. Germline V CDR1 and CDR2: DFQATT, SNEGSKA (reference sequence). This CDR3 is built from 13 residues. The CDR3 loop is CSAGLAGWDTQYF. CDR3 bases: TGCAGTGCGGGGTTAGCGGGGTGGGATACGCAGTATTTT.

CDR3 DNA sequence: TGTGCCAGCAGCTTAGTGAGAGCGGAAGAGACCCAGTACTTC. It codes for CASSLVRAEETQYF. The chain uses TRBV7-4 and TRBJ2-5; TRBD2 might be the D (5 bases). The germline V and J ends were trimmed by 1 base and 3 bases, with 9 bases remaining between them. Germline V gene data show CDR1 as SGHVT and CDR2 as SQSDAQ. This CDR3 region has 14 residues.

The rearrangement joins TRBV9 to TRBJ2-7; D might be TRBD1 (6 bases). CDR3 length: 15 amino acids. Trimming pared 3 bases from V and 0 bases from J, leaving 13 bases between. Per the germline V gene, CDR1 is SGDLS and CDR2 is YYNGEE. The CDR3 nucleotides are TGTGCCAGCAGCGGACACGGACAGTCCTCCTACGAGCAGTACTTC. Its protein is CASSGHGQSSYEQYF.

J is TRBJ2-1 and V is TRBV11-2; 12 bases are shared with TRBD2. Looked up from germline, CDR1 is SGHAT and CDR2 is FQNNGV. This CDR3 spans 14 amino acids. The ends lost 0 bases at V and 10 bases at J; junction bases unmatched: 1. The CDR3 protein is CASSLEGLAGEQFF. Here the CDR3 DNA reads TGTGCCAGCAGCTTAGAAGGACTAGCGGGGGAGCAGTTCTTC.

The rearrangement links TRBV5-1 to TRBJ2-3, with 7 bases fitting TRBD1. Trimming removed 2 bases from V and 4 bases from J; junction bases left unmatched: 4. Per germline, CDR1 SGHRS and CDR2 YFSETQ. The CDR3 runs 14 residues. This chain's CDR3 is CASSFGQVADTQYF. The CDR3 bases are TGCGCCAGCAGCTTCGGACAGGTCGCAGATACGCAGTATTTT. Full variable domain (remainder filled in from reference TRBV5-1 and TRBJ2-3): KAGVTQTPRYLIKTRGQQVTLSCSPISGHRSVSWYQQTPGQGLQFLFEYFSETQRNKGNFPGRFSGRQFSNSRSEMNVSTLELGDSALYLCASSFGQVADTQYFGPGTRLTVL.

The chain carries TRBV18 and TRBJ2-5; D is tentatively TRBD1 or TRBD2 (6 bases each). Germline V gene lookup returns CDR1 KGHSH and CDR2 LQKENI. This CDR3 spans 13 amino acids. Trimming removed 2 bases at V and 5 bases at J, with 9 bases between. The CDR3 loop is CASSPGGQETQYF. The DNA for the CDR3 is TGTGCCAGCTCACCAGGGGGGCAGGAGACCCAGTACTTC.

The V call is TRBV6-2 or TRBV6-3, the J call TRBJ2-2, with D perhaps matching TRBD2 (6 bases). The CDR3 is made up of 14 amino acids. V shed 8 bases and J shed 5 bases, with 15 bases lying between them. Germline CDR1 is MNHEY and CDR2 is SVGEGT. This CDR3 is CASSSGVTTGELFF. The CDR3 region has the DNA TGTGCCAGCTCTTCGGGGGTAACAACCGGGGAGCTGTTTTTT.

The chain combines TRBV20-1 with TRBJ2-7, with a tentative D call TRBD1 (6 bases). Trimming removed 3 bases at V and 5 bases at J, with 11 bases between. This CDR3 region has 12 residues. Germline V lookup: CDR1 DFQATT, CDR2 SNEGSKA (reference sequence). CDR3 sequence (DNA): TGCAGTGCTAGCAGGGGTAGGAACGAGCAGTACTTC. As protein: CSASRGRNEQYF.

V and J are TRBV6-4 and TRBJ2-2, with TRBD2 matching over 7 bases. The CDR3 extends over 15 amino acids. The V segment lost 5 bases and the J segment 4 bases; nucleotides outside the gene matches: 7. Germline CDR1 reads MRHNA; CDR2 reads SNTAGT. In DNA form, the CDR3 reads TGTGCCAGCAGTACCCAGACTAGCTTCACCGGGGAGCTGTTTTTT. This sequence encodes CASSTQTSFTGELFF.

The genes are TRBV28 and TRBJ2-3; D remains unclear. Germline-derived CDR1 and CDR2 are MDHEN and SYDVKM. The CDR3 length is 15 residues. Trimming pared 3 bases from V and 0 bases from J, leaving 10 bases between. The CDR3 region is CASSFGVPSTDTQYF. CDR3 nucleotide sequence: TGTGCCAGCAGTTTTGGGGTCCCCAGCACAGATACGCAGTATTTT. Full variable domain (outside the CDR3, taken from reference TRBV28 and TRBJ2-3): DVKVTQSSRYLVKRTGEKVFLECVQDMDHENMFWYRQDPGLGLRLIYFSYDVKMKEKGDIPEGYSVSREKKERFSLILESASTNQTSMYLCASSFGVPSTDTQYFGPGTRLTVL.

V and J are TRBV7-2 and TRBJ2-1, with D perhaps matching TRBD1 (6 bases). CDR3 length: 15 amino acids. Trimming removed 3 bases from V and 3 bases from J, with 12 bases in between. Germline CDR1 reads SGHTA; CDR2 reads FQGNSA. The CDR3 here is CASSFARGSYNEQFF. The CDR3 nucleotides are TGTGCCAGCAGCTTCGCAAGGGGGAGCTACAATGAGCAGTTCTTC.

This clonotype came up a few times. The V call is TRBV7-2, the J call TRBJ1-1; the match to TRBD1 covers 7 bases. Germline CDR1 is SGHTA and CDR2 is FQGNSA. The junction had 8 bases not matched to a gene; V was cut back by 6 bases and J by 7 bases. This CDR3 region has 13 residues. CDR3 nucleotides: TGTGCCAGCAGTGATTGGGACAGCTATGAAGCTTTCTTT. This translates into CASSDWDSYEAFF.

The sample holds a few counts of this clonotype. The CDR3, as DNA: TGTGCCAGTAGAGGGCCCAGATCGGATGAGCAGTACTTC. Amino acid sequence: CASRGPRSDEQYF. J is TRBJ2-7 and V is TRBV19; no firm D call. This CDR3 contains 13 residues. V dropped 6 bases and J dropped 7 bases, with 16 bases sitting between them. Per the germline V gene, CDR1 is LNHDA and CDR2 is SQIVND (reference sequence).

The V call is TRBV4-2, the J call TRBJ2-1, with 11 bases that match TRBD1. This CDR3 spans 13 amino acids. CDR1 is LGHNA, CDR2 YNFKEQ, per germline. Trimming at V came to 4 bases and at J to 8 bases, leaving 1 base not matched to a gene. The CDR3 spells CASSRTGGDEQFF. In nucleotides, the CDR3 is TGTGCCAGCAGCCGGACAGGGGGCGATGAGCAGTTCTTC.

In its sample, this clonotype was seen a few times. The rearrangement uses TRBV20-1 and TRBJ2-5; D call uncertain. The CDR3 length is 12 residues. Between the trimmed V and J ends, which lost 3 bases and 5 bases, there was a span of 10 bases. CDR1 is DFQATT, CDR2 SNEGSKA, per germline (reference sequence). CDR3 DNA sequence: TGCAGTGCTAGGGGTGTACTGGAGACCCAGTACTTC. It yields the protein CSARGVLETQYF.

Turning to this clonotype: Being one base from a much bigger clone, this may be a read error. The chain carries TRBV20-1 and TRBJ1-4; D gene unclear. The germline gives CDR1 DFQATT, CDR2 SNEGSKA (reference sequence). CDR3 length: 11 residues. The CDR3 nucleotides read TGCCGTGCTATAGTTAATGAAAAACTGTTTTTT. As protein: CRAIVNEKLFF.

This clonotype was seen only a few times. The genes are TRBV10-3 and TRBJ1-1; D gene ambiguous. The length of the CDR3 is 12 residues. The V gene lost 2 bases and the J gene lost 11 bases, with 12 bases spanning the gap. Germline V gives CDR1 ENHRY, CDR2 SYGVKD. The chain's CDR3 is CAISEPEVVAFF. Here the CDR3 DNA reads TGTGCCATCAGTGAGCCGGAGGTGGTGGCTTTCTTT.

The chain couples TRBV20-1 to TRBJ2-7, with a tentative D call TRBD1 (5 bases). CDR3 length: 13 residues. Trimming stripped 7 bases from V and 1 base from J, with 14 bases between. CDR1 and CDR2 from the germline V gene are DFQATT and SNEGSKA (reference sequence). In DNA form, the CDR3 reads TGCAGTGGGGTCAGGGAATCGTCCTACGAGCAGTACTTC. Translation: CSGVRESSYEQYF.

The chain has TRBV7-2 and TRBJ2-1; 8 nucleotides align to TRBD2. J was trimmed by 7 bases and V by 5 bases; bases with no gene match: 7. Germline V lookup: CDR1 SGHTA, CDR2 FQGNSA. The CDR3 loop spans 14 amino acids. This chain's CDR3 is CASSELAELNEQFF. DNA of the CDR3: TGTGCCAGCAGCGAACTAGCGGAACTTAATGAGCAGTTCTTC.

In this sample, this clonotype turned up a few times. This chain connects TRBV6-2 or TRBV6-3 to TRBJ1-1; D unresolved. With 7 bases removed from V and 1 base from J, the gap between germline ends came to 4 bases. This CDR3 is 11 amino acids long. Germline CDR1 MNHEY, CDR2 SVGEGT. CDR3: CASTGNTEAFF. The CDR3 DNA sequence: TGTGCCAGCACAGGGAACACTGAAGCTTTCTTT.